A selection of T cell receptor beta chains follows, all from one sample in a study of Ad26.COV2.S vaccination and SARS-CoV-2 variants. Using immunoSEQ multiplex PCR, the repertoire was profiled, and TCRdb retains in-frame clones only, with some absent. The repertoire includes around 250,000 clones, 87% of them detected once, and 2.9% sits in the top ten. The material was peripheral blood, obtained in a trial of Ad26.COV2.S vaccine versus placebo. These receptor sequences come from a person between 18 and 65 years old who received the Ad26.COV2.S COVID-19 vaccine or a placebo. Each CDR3 is given with its conserved first and last residue. Fields, in order: V gene, J gene, D gene, CDR3 protein. A D gene is named only where the DNA matches it firmly.

TRBV6-4,TRBJ2-3,TRBD1,CASSEGTGDTDTQYF
TRBV27,TRBJ1-2,-,CASSSSGGGYGYTF
TRBV2,TRBJ2-3,-,CASSELSLPFTDTQYF
TRBV30,TRBJ1-5,TRBD1,CAWRGQQNQPQHF
TRBV30,TRBJ1-1,-,CAWRPWGNTEAFF
TRBV30,TRBJ2-3,TRBD2,CAWRGTSTTQYF
TRBV6-5,TRBJ1-3,TRBD1,CASRTGSDTIYF
TRBV9,TRBJ2-1,-,CASSRGARMSSYNEQFF
TRBV4-1,TRBJ2-7,-,CASSQEILARSYEQYF
TRBV9,TRBJ2-3,TRBD1,CASSATGGIDTQYF
TRBV5-5,TRBJ1-1,-,CASSLGAAVYTEAFF
TRBV4-3,TRBJ1-2,-,CASSQGGAGNGYTF
TRBV2,TRBJ2-7,TRBD2,CASSDLTSGGYEQYF
TRBV7-2,TRBJ1-2,-,CASSLERYSDRTYGYTF
TRBV10-3,TRBJ2-5,TRBD1,CAISESGQGGIETQYF
TRBV9,TRBJ2-2,-,CASSVDGRRGYDTGELFF
TRBV27,TRBJ1-6,TRBD1,CASSTGTGYSSSYNSPLHF
TRBV18,TRBJ1-4,-,CASSPGAGREKLFF
TRBV5-1,TRBJ2-3,-,CASSLDRADTQYF
TRBV11-2,TRBJ1-2,-,CASSQTQGSRRDWYGYTF
TRBV24-1,TRBJ1-4,-,CATAGSTNEKLFF
TRBV11-2,TRBJ2-3,-,CASSLWGGTDTQYF